These 9 T cell receptor beta chains share one sample of origin, sequenced in a study of regulatory T cells in long-lasting Graves disease (dated by TCRdb to the early 2020s). The sample's time point label, in plain terms: persistent/refractory GD, antithyroid drugs over 5 years with positive TRAb. For both TCR sequencing and RNA sequencing, RNA was extracted from PBMCs in TRIzol. The library was made by multiplex PCR. Sequencing took place on an Illumina HiSeq 4000. TCR beta libraries were built with iRepertoire HTBI primers and Arm-PCR amplification of CDR3 regions. TCRdb took the public reads, trimmed them with fastp at Q25, ran MiXCR for clone calling and kept in-frame beta chains. One record per CDR3 amino acid sequence lists the most common genes and DNA. The sample data list 400,000 to 500,000 distinct CDR3 sequences, and under 25% of these were observed just once. The biggest ten clones account for less than 15% of the sample.

Specimen: peripheral blood mononuclear cells (PBMCs), collected when the disease was refractory, from a patient treated with antithyroid drugs. All receptors derive from a female donor with Graves disease.

This clonotype was found many times. The J gene is TRBJ1-1, the V gene TRBV2, with D uncertain. The germline V gene encodes CDR1 SNHLY and CDR2 FYNNEI. V lost 0 bases and J 5 bases, leaving 7 bases between the germline ends. This CDR3 contains 13 residues. CDR3 nucleotides: TGTGCCAGCAGTGAAGCGTACGCGACTGAAGCTTTCTTT. This gives the protein CASSEAYATEAFF.

This clonotype was picked up many times. CDR3 loop: CATSKQSGQGSAIQYF. The CDR3 region has the DNA TGTGCCACCAGCAAACAATCCGGACAGGGTAGCGCCATTCAGTACTTC. This rearrangement joins TRBV15 to TRBJ2-4; 8 nucleotides line up with TRBD1. Trimming removed 4 bases from V and 9 bases from J; junction bases left unmatched: 14. Looked up from germline, CDR1 is LNHNV and CDR2 is YYDKDF (reference sequence). The CDR3 contains 16 residues.

This clonotype has just one count. This sequence may be a read error, since a much larger clone differs from it by one base. This chain links TRBV2 with TRBJ1-5; D gene uncertain. The length of the CDR3 is 12 residues. Between the trimmed V and J ends, which lost 7 bases and 3 bases, there was a span of 7 bases. Germline V gives CDR1 SNHLY, CDR2 FYNNEI. The CDR3 region is CASKADNQPQHF. As DNA, the CDR3 is TGTGCCAGCAAAGCAGACAATCAGCCCCAGCATTTT.

This clonotype appeared many times. This chain links TRBV12-3 or TRBV12-4 with TRBJ2-6; D gene unclear. V lost 6 bases to trimming and J lost 2 bases, with 23 bases between them. This CDR3 region has 19 residues. CDR3 DNA sequence: TGTGCCAGCAGGCCCGGTAGTTGGCCATACTCAGCTGGGGCCAACGTCCTGACTTTC. This codes for CASRPGSWPYSAGANVLTF.

In its sample, this clonotype was seen many times. The genes are TRBV5-1 and TRBJ1-1; D is ambiguous. V lost 0 bases, J lost 0 bases, and 9 bases lay in between. Germline V gives CDR1 SGHRS, CDR2 YFSETQ. The CDR3 loop spans 15 amino acids. CDR3 DNA: TGCGCCAGCAGCTTGGATCAATCGGTGAACACTGAAGCTTTCTTT. Protein product: CASSLDQSVNTEAFF.

The V and J genes are TRBV2 and TRBJ1-6; D is uncertain. The length of the CDR3 is 13 residues. Trimming shortened V by 6 bases and J by 7 bases, and 10 bases separated the two germline ends. Germline CDR1 is SNHLY and CDR2 is FYNNEI. The CDR3 loop is CASSLELNSPLHF. The DNA for the CDR3 is TGTGCCAGCAGCTTGGAACTCAATTCACCCCTCCACTTT.

There are a few counts of this clonotype. The rearrangement uses TRBV30 and TRBJ1-1; tentative D call: TRBD1 (6 bases). V was shortened by 0 bases and J by 10 bases, with 15 bases between the two germline ends. Germline V gene sequence: CDR1 GTSNPN, CDR2 SVGIG (reference sequence). CDR3 length: 13 residues. CDR3 protein: CAWSVQLGGAAFF. DNA of the CDR3: TGTGCCTGGAGTGTACAGTTGGGGGGCGCAGCTTTCTTT.

This clonotype was observed at least ten times. V gene TRBV2 combines with J gene TRBJ1-3; D not resolved. The CDR3 extends over 14 amino acids. V lost 4 bases and J 10 bases, leaving 17 bases between the germline ends. CDR1 and CDR2 (germline): SNHLY, FYNNEI. CDR3 in DNA: TGTGCCAGCAGTGTAGGATGGCTCGGTGGGACCATATATTTT. This encodes CASSVGWLGGTIYF.

This clonotype occurred many times. This CDR3 reads CASRLNREQYF. In DNA form, the CDR3 reads TGTGCCAGCCGACTAAATCGGGAGCAGTACTTC. This chain connects TRBV12-3 or TRBV12-4 to TRBJ2-7, with D tentatively TRBD2 (5 bases). V was shortened by 8 bases and J by 7 bases, with 12 bases between the two germline ends. The CDR3 sequence is 11 residues long.